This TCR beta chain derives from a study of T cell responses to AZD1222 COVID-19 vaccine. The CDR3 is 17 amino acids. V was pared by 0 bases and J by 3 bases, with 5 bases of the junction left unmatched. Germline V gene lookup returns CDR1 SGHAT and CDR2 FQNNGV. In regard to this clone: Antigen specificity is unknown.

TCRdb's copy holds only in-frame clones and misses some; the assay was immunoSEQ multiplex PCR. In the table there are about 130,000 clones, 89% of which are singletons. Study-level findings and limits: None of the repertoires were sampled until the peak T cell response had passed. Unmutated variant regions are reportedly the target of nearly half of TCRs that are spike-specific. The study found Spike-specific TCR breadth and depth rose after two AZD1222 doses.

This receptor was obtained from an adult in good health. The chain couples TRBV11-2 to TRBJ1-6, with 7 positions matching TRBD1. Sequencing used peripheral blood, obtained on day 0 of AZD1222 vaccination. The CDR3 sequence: CASSLEPGQSYNSPLHF. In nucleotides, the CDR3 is TGTGCCAGCAGCTTAGAGCCGGGACAGAGCTATAATTCACCCCTCCACTTT.